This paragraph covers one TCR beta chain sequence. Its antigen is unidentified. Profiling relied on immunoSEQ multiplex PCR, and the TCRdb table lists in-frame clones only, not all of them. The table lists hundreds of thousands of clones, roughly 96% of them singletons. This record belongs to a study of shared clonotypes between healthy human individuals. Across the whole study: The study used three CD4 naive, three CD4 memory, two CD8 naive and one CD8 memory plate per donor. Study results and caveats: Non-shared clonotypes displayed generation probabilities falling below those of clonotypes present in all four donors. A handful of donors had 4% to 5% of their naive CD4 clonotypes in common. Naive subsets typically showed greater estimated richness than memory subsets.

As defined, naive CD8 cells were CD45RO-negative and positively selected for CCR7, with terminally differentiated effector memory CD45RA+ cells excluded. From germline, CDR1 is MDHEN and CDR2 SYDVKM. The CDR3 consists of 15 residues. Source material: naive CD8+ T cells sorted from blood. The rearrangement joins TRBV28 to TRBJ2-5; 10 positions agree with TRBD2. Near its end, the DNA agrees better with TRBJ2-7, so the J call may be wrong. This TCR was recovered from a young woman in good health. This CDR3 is CASSLGLAASYEQYF. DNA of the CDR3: TGTGCCAGCAGTTTAGGACTAGCGGCATCCTACGAGCAGTACTTC.